This entry describes one TCR beta chain. Clones were sequenced by immunoSEQ multiplex PCR, and TCRdb holds only the in-frame ones, with some missing. The profile covers 70,000 to 95,000 clones, with about 92% appearing a single time and 2.5% to 3% taken by the ten largest. This entry belongs to a study of T cell changes during pregnancy in multiple sclerosis. The ends lost 2 bases at V and 9 bases at J; junction bases unmatched: 8. Looked up from germline, CDR1 is LGHNA and CDR2 is YNFKEQ. The CDR3 spans 16 residues. The source material was peripheral blood, sampled after pregnancy. The sequence was obtained from a female donor in good health, enrolled as a control in a pregnancy study. The chain has TRBV4-2 and TRBJ2-1; 12 nucleotides agree with TRBD2. The CDR3 protein is CASSQLRLAGVVEQFF. CDR3 nucleotides: TGTGCCAGCAGCCAACTTAGACTAGCGGGAGTGGTTGAGCAGTTCTTC.